A selection of T cell receptor beta chains follows, all from one sample in a study of stem cell transplantation in POMP-related autoinflammatory disease. Measured with immunoSEQ multiplex PCR; TCRdb has only the in-frame clones, and not every one. Of fewer than 30,000 clones detected, around 86% appear once; the ten largest clones hold approximately 2.4%. The sequenced sample was CD4+ T cells from PBMCs, obtained before stem cell transplantation. The receptor source for this set is a human donor with POMP-related autoinflammation and immune dysregulation (PRAID). The CDR3 runs from the conserved cysteine through the conserved F or W. The D gene is left open where the match is weak. Clone size, where shown, is once, few, many, or a class for clones that have expanded.

-	TRBV10-3	TRBJ2-2	-	CAISRGGASNTGELFF	TGTGCCATCAGTAGAGGGGGGGCCTCGAACACCGGGGAGCTGTTTTTT
-	TRBV6-5	TRBJ1-4	-	CASSYSGTGLGEKLFF	TGTGCCAGCAGTTACAGTGGGACGGGCCTAGGTGAAAAACTGTTTTTT
-	TRBV19	TRBJ1-1	TRBD1	CASSPTPRDRGRAFF	TGTGCCAGTAGTCCTACCCCCCGGGACAGGGGCCGAGCTTTCTTT
-	TRBV30	TRBJ1-1	-	CAWSAFRDTEAFF	TGTGCCTGGAGTGCATTCAGGGACACTGAAGCTTTCTTT
-	TRBV28	TRBJ2-1	TRBD1	CASSLSTQGAREQFF	TGTGCCAGCAGTTTAAGCACACAGGGGGCGCGGGAGCAGTTCTTC
-	TRBV5-1	TRBJ1-6	-	CASSWDYNSPLHF	TGCGCCAGCAGCTGGGATTATAATTCACCCCTCCACTTT
-	TRBV16	TRBJ1-2	-	CASSQLYSYGYTF	TGTGCCAGCAGCCAATTGTACAGCTATGGCTACACCTTC
-	TRBV7-6	TRBJ1-4	-	CASSLAGMGAGEKLFF	TGTGCCAGCAGCTTAGCGGGGATGGGGGCTGGTGAAAAACTGTTTTTT
-	TRBV7-3	TRBJ2-1	-	CASSPRRRGQLSSYNEQFF	TGTGCCAGCAGCCCCCGTCGCAGAGGGCAGTTGAGCTCCTACAATGAGCAGTTCTTC
-	TRBV9	TRBJ2-1	-	CASSVGDSLSSYNEQFF	TGTGCCAGCAGCGTAGGGGACTCTTTGAGCTCCTACAATGAGCAGTTCTTC
once	TRBV5-1	TRBJ2-1	TRBD2	CASRSGGVNNEQFF	TGCGCCAGCCGAAGCGGGGGGGTTAACAATGAGCAGTTCTTC
-	TRBV10-1	TRBJ2-3	-	CASRSSGVETDTQYF	TGCGCCAGCAGATCGTCTGGAGTAGAGACAGATACGCAGTATTTT
-	TRBV2	TRBJ1-5	-	CASSDGSNQPQHF	TGTGCCAGCAGTGACGGTAGCAATCAGCCCCAGCATTTT
-	TRBV18	TRBJ1-5	-	CASSFGTPYSNQPQHF	TGTGCCAGCTCTTTCGGGACACCTTATAGCAATCAGCCCCAGCATTTT
-	TRBV21-1	TRBJ2-1	-	CASSKARRGNEQFF	TGTGCCAGCAGCAAAGCGCGGAGAGGCAATGAGCAGTTCTTC
-	TRBV7-9	TRBJ2-3	TRBD2	CASSSSGGPDTQYF	TGTGCCAGCAGCTCCAGCGGGGGGCCGGATACGCAGTATTTT
few	TRBV2	TRBJ2-7	-	CASSDWTASSTYEQYF	TGTGCCAGCAGTGATTGGACAGCATCAAGTACCTACGAGCAGTACTTC
-	TRBV6-6	TRBJ2-7	TRBD2	CASSHYGGRDYEQYF	TGTGCCAGCAGTCATTATGGCGGGAGGGACTACGAGCAGTACTTC
-	TRBV25-1	TRBJ2-7	-	CASSELNSKGQYF	TGTGCCAGCAGTGAACTAAATAGCAAGGGGCAGTACTTC
few	TRBV2	TRBJ1-1	-	CASSEARRRNTEAFF	TGTGCCAGCAGTGAAGCGCGGCGAAGGAACACTGAAGCTTTCTTT
-	TRBV11-1	TRBJ2-1	-	CASSFWGHRASYNEQFF	TGTGCCAGCAGCTTCTGGGGGCACAGGGCCTCCTACAATGAGCAGTTCTTC
-	TRBV2	TRBJ2-5	TRBD1	CASSEFGTGQGGQYF	TGTGCCAGCAGTGAATTCGGGACAGGCCAAGGCGGGCAGTACTTC
-	TRBV6-1	TRBJ2-3	-	CASSEGRGRTDTQYF	TGTGCCAGCAGTGAGGGGCGGGGGCGCACAGATACGCAGTATTTT
-	TRBV25-1	TRBJ1-2	TRBD1	CASTPWDRVGGYTF	TGTGCCAGCACTCCTTGGGACAGGGTCGGCGGCTACACCTTC
-	TRBV5-1	TRBJ2-3	TRBD1	CASSLRDRDTDTQYF	TGCGCCAGCAGCCTCCGGGACAGGGACACAGATACGCAGTATTTT
-	TRBV29-1	TRBJ2-3	-	CSERKVTDTQYF	TGCAGCGAGCGGAAAGTCACAGATACGCAGTATTTT
-	TRBV7-3	TRBJ1-1	-	CASSAGFETEAFF	TGTGCCAGCAGCGCAGGGTTTGAGACTGAAGCTTTCTTT
-	TRBV27	TRBJ2-1	TRBD2	CASRQAGPYNEQFF	TGTGCCAGCCGTCAAGCGGGGCCTTACAATGAGCAGTTCTTC
-	TRBV6-5	TRBJ2-1	TRBD2	CASSLLGGGSYNEQFF	TGTGCCAGCAGTTTACTGGGGGGGGGCTCCTACAATGAGCAGTTCTTC
-	TRBV6-5	TRBJ1-2	-	CASSYSPGGNYGYTF	TGTGCCAGCAGTTACTCCCCCGGGGGCAACTATGGCTACACCTTC
-	TRBV28	TRBJ1-3	-	CASRVPTGPSGNTIYF	TGTGCCAGCAGAGTCCCTACAGGTCCGAGCGGAAACACCATATATTTT
-	TRBV6-1	TRBJ1-2	TRBD1	CASRQGQGTGYGYTF	TGTGCCAGCAGGCAAGGACAGGGAACGGGCTATGGCTACACCTTC
-	TRBV6-6	TRBJ2-3	TRBD2	CASRYSGGAADTQYF	TGTGCCAGCAGATATAGCGGGGGGGCGGCAGATACGCAGTATTTT